The present TCR beta chain was sequenced within a study of blood T cell repertoires in COVID-19. The V and J ends lost 0 bases and 9 bases respectively, with 17 bases between them. There are 16 residues in the CDR3. Germline CDR1 MNHEY, CDR2 SVGAGI. Enrolled during active infection, Seattle patients were then followed longitudinally. The table came from immunoSEQ multiplex PCR; TCRdb's copy has only in-frame clones and leaves some out. The table records around 260,000 clones, roughly 84% of them present only once. The sequenced sample consisted of peripheral blood. This TCR derives from a human donor with COVID-19, enrolled during active disease. The donor label of this sample is uncertain. The V call is TRBV6-5, the J call TRBJ2-2; possibly TRBD2 for D (6 bases). The CDR3 sequence: CASSYSRDLELRELFF. CDR3 coding DNA: TGTGCCAGCAGTTACTCGAGGGACTTGGAGTTAAGGGAGCTGTTTTTT.